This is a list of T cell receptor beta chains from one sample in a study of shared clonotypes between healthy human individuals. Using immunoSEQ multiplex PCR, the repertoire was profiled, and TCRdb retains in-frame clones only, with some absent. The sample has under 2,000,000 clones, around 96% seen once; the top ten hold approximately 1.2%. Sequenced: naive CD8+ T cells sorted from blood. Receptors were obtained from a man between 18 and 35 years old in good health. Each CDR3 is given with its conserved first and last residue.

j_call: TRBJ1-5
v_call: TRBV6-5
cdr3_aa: CASSPAGKQPQHF

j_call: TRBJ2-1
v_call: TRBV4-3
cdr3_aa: CASSQLTGTPYNEQFF

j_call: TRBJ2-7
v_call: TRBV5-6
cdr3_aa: CASSPGDSYEQYF

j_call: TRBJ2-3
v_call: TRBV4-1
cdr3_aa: CASSQLPGLEVADTQYF

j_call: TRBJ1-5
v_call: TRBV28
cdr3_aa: CASSLVFFEGVRQPQHF

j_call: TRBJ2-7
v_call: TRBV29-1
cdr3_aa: CSASGSSYEQYF

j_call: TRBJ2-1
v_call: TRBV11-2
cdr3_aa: CASTNSSGGNYNEQFF

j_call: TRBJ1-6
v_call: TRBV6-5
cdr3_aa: CASSYSGRGEDSPLHF

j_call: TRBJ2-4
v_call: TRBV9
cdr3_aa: CASSTWGDKNIQYF

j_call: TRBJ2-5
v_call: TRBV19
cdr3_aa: CASSPQDGEETQYF

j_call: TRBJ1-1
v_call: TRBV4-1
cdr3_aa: CASSLAAGDAFF

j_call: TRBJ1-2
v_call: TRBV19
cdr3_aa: CASRNWGLRDGYTF